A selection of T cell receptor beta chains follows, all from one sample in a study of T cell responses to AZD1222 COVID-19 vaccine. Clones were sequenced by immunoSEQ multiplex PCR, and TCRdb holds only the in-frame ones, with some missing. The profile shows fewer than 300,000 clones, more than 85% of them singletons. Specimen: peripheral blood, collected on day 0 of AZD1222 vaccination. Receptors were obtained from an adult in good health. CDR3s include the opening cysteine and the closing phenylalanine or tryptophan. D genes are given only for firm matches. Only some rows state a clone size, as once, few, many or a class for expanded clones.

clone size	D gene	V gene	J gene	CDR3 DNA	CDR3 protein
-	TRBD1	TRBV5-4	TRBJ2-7	TGTGCCAGCAGCTTGACCCGGGACAGGGTTGCGGAGCAGTACTTC	CASSLTRDRVAEQYF
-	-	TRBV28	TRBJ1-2	TGTGCCAGTTCCCTCGCATATGGCTACACCTTC	CASSLAYGYTF
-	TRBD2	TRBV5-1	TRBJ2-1	TGCGCCAGCAGCTTGACGCTAGCGGGGGCCTACAATGAGCAGTTCTTC	CASSLTLAGAYNEQFF
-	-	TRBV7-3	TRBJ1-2	TGTGCCAGCAGCTTGGGCCGGGACTATGGCTACACCTTC	CASSLGRDYGYTF
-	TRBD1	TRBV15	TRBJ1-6	TGTGCCACCAGCAGGTTTCACGGACAGGGAGGTTCACCCCTCCACTTT	CATSRFHGQGGSPLHF
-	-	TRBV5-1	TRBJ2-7	TGCGCCAGCAGATCCGGTCCCGGGGCCGCCTACGAGCAGTACTTC	CASRSGPGAAYEQYF
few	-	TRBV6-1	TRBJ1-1	TGTGCCAGCAGTGAAGGGGTGAGGGGTCGGGTGAACACTGAAGCTTTCTTT	CASSEGVRGRVNTEAFF
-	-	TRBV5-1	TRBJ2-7	TGCGCCAGCATGAGGAGGCAGGGCGGCTACGAGCAGTACTTC	CASMRRQGGYEQYF
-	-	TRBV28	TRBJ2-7	TGTGCCAGCAGTTTGAGGGGCCTGAGCTCCTACGAGCAGTACTTC	CASSLRGLSSYEQYF
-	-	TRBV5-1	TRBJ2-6	TGCGCCAGCAGCTTGGAAGGGGCTGGGGCCAACGTCCTGACTTTC	CASSLEGAGANVLTF
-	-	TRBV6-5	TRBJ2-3	TGTGCCACCCATCTCCGGGACCTTAGCACAGATACGCAGTATTTT	CATHLRDLSTDTQYF
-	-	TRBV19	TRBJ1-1	TGTGCCAGTAGTTCTGTGAACACTGAAGCTTTCTTT	CASSSVNTEAFF
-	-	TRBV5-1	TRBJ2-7	TGCGCCAGCAGCTTGGGTGGGGACGAGCAGTACTTC	CASSLGGDEQYF
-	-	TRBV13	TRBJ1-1	TGTGCCAGCAGCTTAGGACGGGAAGCTTTCTTT	CASSLGREAFF
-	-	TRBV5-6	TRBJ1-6	TGTGCCAGCAGCTTGGCCAACTCACCCCTCCACTTT	CASSLANSPLHF
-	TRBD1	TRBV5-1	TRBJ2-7	TGCGCCAGCAGCCAGGGGACAGCGAACTACGAGCAGTACTTC	CASSQGTANYEQYF
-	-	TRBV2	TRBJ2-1	TGTGCCAGCAGTGAAACCAATGAGCAGTTCTTC	CASSETNEQFF
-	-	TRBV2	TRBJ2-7	TGTGCCAGCAGTGAGACCCACGGAGGGGGGGGCCGCGACGAGCAGTACTTC	CASSETHGGGGRDEQYF
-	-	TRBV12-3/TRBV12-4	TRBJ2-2	TGTGCCAGCAGTCCTGCAGACACCGGGGAGCTGTTTTTT	CASSPADTGELFF
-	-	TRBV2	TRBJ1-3	TGTGCCAGCACCGAAGGTCTCCGTGGAAACACCATATATTTT	CASTEGLRGNTIYF
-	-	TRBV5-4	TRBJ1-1	TGTGCCAGCAGCTTTGGGGGGAGCACTAACACTGAAGCTTTCTTT	CASSFGGSTNTEAFF
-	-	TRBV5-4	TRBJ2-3	TGTGCCAGCAGCATGCAGGGGACCACAGATACGCAGTATTTT	CASSMQGTTDTQYF
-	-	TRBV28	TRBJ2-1	TGTGCCAGCAGTCCCGCTTTCGGGTATGAGCAGTTCTTC	CASSPAFGYEQFF
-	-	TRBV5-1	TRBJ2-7	TGCGCCAGCAGCGGCGATCGGGCCGAGCAGTACTTC	CASSGDRAEQYF
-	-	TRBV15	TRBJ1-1	TGTGCCACCGGCCTAGGGGGGGACGGCACTGAAGCTTTCTTT	CATGLGGDGTEAFF
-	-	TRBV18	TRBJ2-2	TGTGCCAGCTCACGGAACACCGGGGAGCTGTTTTTT	CASSRNTGELFF
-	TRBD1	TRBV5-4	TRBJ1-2	TGTGCCAGCAGCTTGACAGGGGTTGAAAGTGGCTACACCTTC	CASSLTGVESGYTF
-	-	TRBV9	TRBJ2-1	TGTGCCAGCAGAGCCGTGGGCGGGGATTTTAATGAGCAGTTCTTC	CASRAVGGDFNEQFF
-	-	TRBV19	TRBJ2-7	TGTGCCAGTAGGGGGGTCGGCGAGCAGTACTTC	CASRGVGEQYF
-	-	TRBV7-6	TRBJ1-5	TGTGCCAGCAGCTTAGCCCCCACCGCGTCAGGGGATCAGCCCCAGCATTTT	CASSLAPTASGDQPQHF
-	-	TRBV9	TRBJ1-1	TGTGCCAGCAGCGTAACAGGCCAAATGAACACTGAAGCTTTCTTT	CASSVTGQMNTEAFF
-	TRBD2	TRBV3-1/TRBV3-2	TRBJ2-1	TGTGCCAGCAGCCAAGCGGGGCTAGCGGATAGCAATGAGCAGTTCTTC	CASSQAGLADSNEQFF
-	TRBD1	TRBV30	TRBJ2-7	TGTGCCTTAACCCGGGACAGAGCCTACGAGCAGTACTTC	CALTRDRAYEQYF
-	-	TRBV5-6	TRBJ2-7	TGTGCCAGCAGCCTATATACCTACGAGCAGTACTTC	CASSLYTYEQYF
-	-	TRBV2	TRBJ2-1	TGTGCCAGCAGTGTCAGTCCTGGGGGGCAGTTCTTC	CASSVSPGGQFF
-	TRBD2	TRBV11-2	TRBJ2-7	TGTGCCAGCAGCCACGGGGGGGGCAAAGAGCAGTACTTC	CASSHGGGKEQYF
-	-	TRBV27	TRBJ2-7	TGTGCCAGCAGTGACCGACGGACCTCCTACGAGCAGTACTTC	CASSDRRTSYEQYF
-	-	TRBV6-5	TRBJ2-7	TGTGCCAGCAGTTCCTTGAACAGGGTTCACGAGCAGTACTTC	CASSSLNRVHEQYF
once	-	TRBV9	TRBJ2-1	TGTGCCAGCAGCGCCGGGACTGACTCCTACAATGAGCAGTTCTTC	CASSAGTDSYNEQFF
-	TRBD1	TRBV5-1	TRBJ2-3	TGCGCCAGCAGCTCCGGGACAGGGGGCGCAGATACGCAGTATTTT	CASSSGTGGADTQYF
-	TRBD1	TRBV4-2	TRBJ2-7	TGTGCCAGCAGCCAAGGGGACAGAACCTACGAGCAGTACTTC	CASSQGDRTYEQYF
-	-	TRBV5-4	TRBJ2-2	TGTGCCAGCAGCCGGGACCCGCGCGGCACCGGGGAGCTGTTTTTT	CASSRDPRGTGELFF
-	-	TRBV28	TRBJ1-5	TGTGCCAGCAGTCCTGGGGACGCGGGAGGCAATCAGCCCCAGCATTTT	CASSPGDAGGNQPQHF
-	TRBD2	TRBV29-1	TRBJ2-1	TGCAGCGCCCGGACTAGCGGGGGCCTCGGGGAGCAGTTCTTC	CSARTSGGLGEQFF
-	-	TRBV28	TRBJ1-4	TGTGCCAGCAGTTTAAATGGATTTGGCGCAACTAATGAAAAACTGTTTTTT	CASSLNGFGATNEKLFF
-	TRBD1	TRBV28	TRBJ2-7	TGTGCCAGCAGTCTAATCGGGGGCGGGACAGGAAGATACGAGCAGTACTTC	CASSLIGGGTGRYEQYF
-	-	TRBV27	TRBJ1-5	TGTGCCAGCAGTCGCCGACAGGAGGCATCGCTTAATCAGCCCCAGCATTTT	CASSRRQEASLNQPQHF
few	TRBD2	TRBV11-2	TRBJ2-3	TGTGCCAGCAGCTTATCGGGACTAAGCACAGATACGCAGTATTTT	CASSLSGLSTDTQYF
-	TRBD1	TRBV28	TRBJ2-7	TGTGCCAGCAGTCTTGACAGGGGGCCTTGGGAGCAGTACTTC	CASSLDRGPWEQYF
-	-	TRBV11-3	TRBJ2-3	TGTGCCAGCAGCCAGCCCCTGGGTGTTGGGGGCACAGATACGCAGTATTTT	CASSQPLGVGGTDTQYF
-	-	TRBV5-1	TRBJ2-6	TGCGCCAGCAGCCGAGACGGTGTAGCGGGGGCCAACGTCCTGACTTTC	CASSRDGVAGANVLTF
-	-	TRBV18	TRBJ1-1	TGTGCCAGCTCACTCGGGACGGCCAGCGAAGCTTTCTTT	CASSLGTASEAFF
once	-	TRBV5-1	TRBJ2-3	TGCGCCAGCAGCTTGCTACTAGAAGGAGATACGCAGTATTTT	CASSLLLEGDTQYF
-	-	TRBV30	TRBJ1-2	TGTGCCTGGAGATCTGGGCGGGCGGGCTATGGCTACACCTTC	CAWRSGRAGYGYTF
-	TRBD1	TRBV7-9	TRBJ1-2	TGTGCCAGCAGCCCACAGGGGATGGGCGGCTACACCTTC	CASSPQGMGGYTF
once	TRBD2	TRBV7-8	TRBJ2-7	TGTGCCAGCAGTTCCCGGACTAGCGGGCCGAGGGGTCACTACGAGCAGTACTTC	CASSSRTSGPRGHYEQYF
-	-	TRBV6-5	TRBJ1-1	TGTGCCAGCAGCTTCAGGGTGAACACTGAAGCTTTCTTT	CASSFRVNTEAFF